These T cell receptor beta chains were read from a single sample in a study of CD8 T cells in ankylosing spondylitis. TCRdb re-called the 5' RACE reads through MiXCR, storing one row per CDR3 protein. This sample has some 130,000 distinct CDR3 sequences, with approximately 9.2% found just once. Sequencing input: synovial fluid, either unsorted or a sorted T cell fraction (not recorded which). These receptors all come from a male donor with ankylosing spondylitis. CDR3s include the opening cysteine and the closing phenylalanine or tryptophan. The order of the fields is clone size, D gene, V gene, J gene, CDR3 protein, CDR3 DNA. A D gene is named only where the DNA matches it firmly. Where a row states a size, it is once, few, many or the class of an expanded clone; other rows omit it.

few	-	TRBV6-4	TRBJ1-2	CASSSGTVGYGYTF	TGTGCCAGCAGTTCGGGAACAGTGGGGTATGGCTACACCTTC
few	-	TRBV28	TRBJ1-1	CATLLHRTGEAFF	TGTGCCACCTTATTACATCGTACTGGGGAAGCTTTCTTT
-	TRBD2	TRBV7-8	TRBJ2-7	CASKTREASYEQYF	TGTGCCAGCAAGACCCGGGAGGCTTCCTACGAGCAGTACTTC
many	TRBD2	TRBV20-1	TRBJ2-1	CSAPAGTRGVDEQFF	TGCAGTGCTCCAGCCGGGACTAGGGGGGTCGATGAGCAGTTCTTC
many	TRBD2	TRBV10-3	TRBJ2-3	CAISSSGGAADTQYF	TGTGCCATCTCCTCTAGCGGGGGGGCCGCAGATACGCAGTATTTT
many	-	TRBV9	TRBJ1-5	CASSVDSTYQPQHF	TGTGCCAGCAGCGTAGACTCAACGTATCAGCCCCAGCATTTT
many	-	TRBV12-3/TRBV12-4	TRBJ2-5	CASSPGDGQETQYF	TGTGCCAGCAGCCCGGGCGACGGACAAGAGACCCAGTACTTC
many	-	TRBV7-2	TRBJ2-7	CASSLTPGVAYEQYF	TGTGCCAGCAGCTTAACGCCAGGGGTCGCCTACGAGCAGTACTTC
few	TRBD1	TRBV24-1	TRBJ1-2	CATWDRVNYGYTF	TGTGCCACCTGGGACAGGGTAAACTATGGCTACACCTTC
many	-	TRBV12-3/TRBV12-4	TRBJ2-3	CASTIWGTRDTQYF	TGTGCCAGCACCATATGGGGGACCCGGGATACGCAGTATTTT
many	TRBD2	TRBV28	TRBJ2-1	CASSPWTSGNHNEQFF	TGTGCCAGCAGTCCTTGGACTAGCGGGAACCACAATGAGCAGTTCTTC
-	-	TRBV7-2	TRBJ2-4	CASRPGGGTLVNIQYF	TGTGCCAGCAGACCGGGTGGCGGGACACTAGTAAACATTCAGTACTTC
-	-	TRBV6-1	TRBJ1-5	CASSERGYGLQPQHF	TGTGCCAGCAGCGAACGGGGGTACGGGCTTCAGCCCCAGCATTTT
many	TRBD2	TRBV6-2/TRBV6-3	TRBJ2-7	CASGTSGKGQYF	TGTGCCAGCGGGACTAGCGGGAAGGGGCAGTACTTC
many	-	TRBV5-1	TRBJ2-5	CASSAGQSTGETQYF	TGCGCCAGCAGTGCCGGACAGTCAACAGGGGAGACCCAGTACTTC
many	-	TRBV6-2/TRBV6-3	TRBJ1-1	CATSGYGNTEAFF	TGTGCCACCTCAGGGTATGGGAACACTGAAGCTTTCTTT
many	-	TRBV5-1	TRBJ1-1	CASSPREGDTEAFF	TGCGCCAGCAGCCCCCGGGAGGGGGACACTGAAGCTTTCTTT
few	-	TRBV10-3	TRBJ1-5	CAIRDALDNQPQHF	TGTGCCATCAGAGATGCCCTAGACAATCAGCCCCAGCATTTT
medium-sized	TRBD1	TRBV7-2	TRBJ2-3	CASSPRTGSTDTQYF	TGTGCCAGCAGCCCCAGGACAGGGAGCACAGATACGCAGTATTTT
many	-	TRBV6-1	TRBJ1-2	CASSTQASASYGYTF	TGTGCCAGCAGTACCCAAGCGTCGGCTAGCTATGGCTACACCTTC
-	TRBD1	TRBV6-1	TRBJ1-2	CASTMGQLANYGYTF	TGTGCCAGCACCATGGGACAGTTAGCTAACTATGGCTACACCTTC
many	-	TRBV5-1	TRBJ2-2	CASSLDHNTGELFF	TGCGCCAGCAGCTTGGATCATAACACCGGGGAGCTGTTTTTT
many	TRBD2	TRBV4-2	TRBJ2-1	CASSPPGTSGGGVNEQFF	TGTGCCAGCAGCCCTCCCGGGACTAGCGGGGGGGGGGTCAATGAGCAGTTCTTC
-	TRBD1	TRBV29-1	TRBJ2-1	CSVERGTADSYNEQFF	TGCAGCGTTGAAAGGGGGACAGCCGATTCCTACAATGAGCAGTTCTTC
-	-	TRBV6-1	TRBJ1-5	CASRSGHSNQPQHF	TGTGCCAGCAGGTCGGGCCATAGCAATCAGCCCCAGCATTTT
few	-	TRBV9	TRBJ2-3	CASSVTGNTDTQYF	TGTGCCAGCAGCGTAACGGGAAACACAGATACGCAGTATTTT
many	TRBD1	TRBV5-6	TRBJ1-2	CASSTQGSDYGYTF	TGTGCCAGCAGCACACAGGGGAGTGACTATGGCTACACCTTC
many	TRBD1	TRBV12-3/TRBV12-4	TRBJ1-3	CASSRQGEGNTIYF	TGTGCCAGCAGTAGACAGGGGGAAGGAAACACCATATATTTT
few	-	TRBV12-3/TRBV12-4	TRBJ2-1	CASSPAQGGTYNEQFF	TGTGCCAGCAGTCCCGCCCAGGGGGGAACCTACAATGAGCAGTTCTTC
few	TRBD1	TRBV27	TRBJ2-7	CASSPTGTGPYEQYF	TGTGCCAGCAGTCCCACCGGGACAGGGCCCTACGAGCAGTACTTC
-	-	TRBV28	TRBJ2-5	CASSFLGEETQYF	TGTGCCAGCAGTTTTCTCGGGGAAGAGACCCAGTACTTC
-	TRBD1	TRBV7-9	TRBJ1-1	CASSFTGGPEAFF	TGTGCCAGCAGCTTCACAGGGGGTCCTGAAGCTTTCTTT
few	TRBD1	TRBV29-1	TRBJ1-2	CSVFGTGDSFYGYTF	TGCAGCGTTTTCGGGACAGGGGACTCTTTCTATGGCTACACCTTC
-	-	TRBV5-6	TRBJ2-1	CASSLGLYYNEQFF	TGTGCCAGCAGCTTAGGGTTGTACTACAATGAGCAGTTCTTC
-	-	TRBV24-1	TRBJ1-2	CATSDHRAGGYTF	TGTGCCACCAGTGATCACAGGGCAGGGGGCTACACCTTC
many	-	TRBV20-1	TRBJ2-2	CSAGRVGELFF	TGCAGTGCTGGTAGGGTAGGGGAGCTGTTTTTT
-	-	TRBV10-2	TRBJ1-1	CASSNYGGNTEAFF	TGCGCCAGCAGTAATTACGGTGGGAACACTGAAGCTTTCTTT
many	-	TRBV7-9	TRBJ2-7	CASSLAGESYEQYF	TGTGCCAGCAGCTTAGCTGGGGAATCCTACGAGCAGTACTTC
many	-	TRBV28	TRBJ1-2	CASAVPNYSNYGYTF	TGTGCCAGCGCCGTTCCAAACTATTCTAACTATGGCTACACCTTC
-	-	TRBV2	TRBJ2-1	CASSGRLGAYNEQFF	TGTGCCAGCAGTGGGCGACTAGGGGCCTACAATGAGCAGTTCTTC
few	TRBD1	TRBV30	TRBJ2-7	CARSGTDLYEQYF	TGTGCCCGATCCGGGACAGATTTATACGAGCAGTACTTC
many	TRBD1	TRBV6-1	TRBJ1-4	CASRTGQSATNEKLFF	TGTGCCAGCAGAACGGGACAGTCTGCAACTAATGAAAAACTGTTTTTT
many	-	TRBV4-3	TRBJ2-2	CASSQDRNTGELFF	TGCGCCAGCAGCCAAGATAGGAACACCGGGGAGCTGTTTTTT
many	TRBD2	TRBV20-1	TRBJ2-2	CSATAGVPNTGELFF	TGCAGTGCTACAGCGGGAGTACCGAACACCGGGGAGCTGTTTTTT
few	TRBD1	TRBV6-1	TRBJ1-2	CASSERGQGLNYGYTF	TGTGCCAGCAGTGAACGGGGACAGGGACTTAACTATGGCTACACCTTC
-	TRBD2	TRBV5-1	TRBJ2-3	CASSLELADGDTQYF	TGCGCCAGCAGCTTGGAACTAGCGGATGGAGATACGCAGTATTTT
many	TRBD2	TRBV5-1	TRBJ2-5	CASSGGGQETQYF	TGCGCCAGCAGTGGCGGGGGCCAAGAGACCCAGTACTTC
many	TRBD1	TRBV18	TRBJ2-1	CASSQTGQGSYNEQFF	TGTGCCAGCTCACAAACCGGACAGGGCTCCTACAATGAGCAGTTCTTC
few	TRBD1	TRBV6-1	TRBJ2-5	CASSPIITGGRETQYF	TGTGCCAGCAGTCCCATTATCACAGGGGGAAGGGAGACCCAGTACTTC
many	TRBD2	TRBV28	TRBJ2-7	CASSSSSGSRKAYEQYF	TGTGCCAGCAGTTCCTCTAGCGGGAGTCGAAAGGCCTACGAGCAGTACTTC
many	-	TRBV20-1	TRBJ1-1	CSAPRGEAFF	TGCAGTGCGCCCAGGGGTGAAGCTTTCTTT
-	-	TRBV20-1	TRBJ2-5	CSARDLGAKLETQYF	TGCAGTGCTAGAGATTTGGGGGCGAAGTTAGAGACCCAGTACTTC
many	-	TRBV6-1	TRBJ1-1	CASPLEPRDTEAFF	TGTGCCAGCCCCTTAGAGCCCCGGGACACTGAAGCTTTCTTT
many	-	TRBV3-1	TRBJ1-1	CASSLILRASEAFF	TGTGCCAGCAGCCTTATCCTCAGGGCCTCCGAAGCTTTCTTT
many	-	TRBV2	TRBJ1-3	CASTSGNSGNTIYF	TGTGCCAGCACCAGTGGTAACTCTGGAAACACCATATATTTT